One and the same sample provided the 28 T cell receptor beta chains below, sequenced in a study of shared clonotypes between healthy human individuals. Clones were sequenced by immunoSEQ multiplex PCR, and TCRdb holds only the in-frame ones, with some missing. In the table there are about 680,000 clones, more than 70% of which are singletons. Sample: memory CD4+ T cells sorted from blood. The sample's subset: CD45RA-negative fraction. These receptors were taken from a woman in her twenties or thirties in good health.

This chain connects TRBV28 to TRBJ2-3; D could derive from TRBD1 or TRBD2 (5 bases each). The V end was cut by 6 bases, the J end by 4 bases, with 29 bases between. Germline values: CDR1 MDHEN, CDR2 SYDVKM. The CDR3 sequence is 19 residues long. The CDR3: CASSSRRAGTGAVADTQYF. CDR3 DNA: TGTGCCAGCAGCTCCCGCCGGGCAGGAACAGGAGCGGTCGCAGATACGCAGTATTTT.

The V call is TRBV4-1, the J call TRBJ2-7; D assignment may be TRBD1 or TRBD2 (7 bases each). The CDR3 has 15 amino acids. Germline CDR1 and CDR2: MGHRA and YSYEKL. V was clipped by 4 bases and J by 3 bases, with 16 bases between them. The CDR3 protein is CASSPGGRGNYEQYF. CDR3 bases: TGCGCCAGCAGCCCAGGGGGGCGGGGGAACTACGAGCAGTACTTC.

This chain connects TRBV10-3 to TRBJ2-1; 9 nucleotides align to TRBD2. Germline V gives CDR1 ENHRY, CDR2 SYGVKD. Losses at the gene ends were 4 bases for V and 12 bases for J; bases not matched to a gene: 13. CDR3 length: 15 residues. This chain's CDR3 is CAISAASGNFRGQFF. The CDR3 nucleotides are TGTGCCATCAGTGCGGCTAGCGGGAATTTTCGCGGGCAGTTCTTC.

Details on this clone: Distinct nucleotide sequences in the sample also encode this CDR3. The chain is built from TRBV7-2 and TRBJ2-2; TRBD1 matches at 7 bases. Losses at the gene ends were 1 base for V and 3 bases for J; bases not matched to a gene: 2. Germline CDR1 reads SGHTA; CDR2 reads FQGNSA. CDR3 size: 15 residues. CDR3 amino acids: CASSLGQGDTGELFF. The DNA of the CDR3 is TGTGCCAGCAGCTTAGGCCAGGGGGACACCGGGGAGCTGTTTTTT.

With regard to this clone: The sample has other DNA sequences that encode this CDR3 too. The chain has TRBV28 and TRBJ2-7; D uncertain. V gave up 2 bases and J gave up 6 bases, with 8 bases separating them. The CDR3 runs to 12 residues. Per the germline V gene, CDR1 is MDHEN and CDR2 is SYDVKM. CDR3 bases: TGTGCCAGCAGTTTACCCGGCTTCGAGCAGTACTTC. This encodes CASSLPGFEQYF.

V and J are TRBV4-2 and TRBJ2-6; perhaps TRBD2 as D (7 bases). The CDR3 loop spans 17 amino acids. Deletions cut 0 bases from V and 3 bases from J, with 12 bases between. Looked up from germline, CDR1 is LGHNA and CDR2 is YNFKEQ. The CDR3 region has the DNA TGTGCCAGCAGCCAAGATGGGGGGGCGCTTGGGGCCAACGTCCTGACTTTC. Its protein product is CASSQDGGALGANVLTF.

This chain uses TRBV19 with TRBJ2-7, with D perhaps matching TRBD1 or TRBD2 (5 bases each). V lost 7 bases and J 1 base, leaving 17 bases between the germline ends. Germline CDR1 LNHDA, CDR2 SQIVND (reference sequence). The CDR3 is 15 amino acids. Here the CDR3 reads CASTRSRDGSYEQYF. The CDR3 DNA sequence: TGTGCCAGTACTCGAAGCCGGGACGGGTCCTACGAGCAGTACTTC.

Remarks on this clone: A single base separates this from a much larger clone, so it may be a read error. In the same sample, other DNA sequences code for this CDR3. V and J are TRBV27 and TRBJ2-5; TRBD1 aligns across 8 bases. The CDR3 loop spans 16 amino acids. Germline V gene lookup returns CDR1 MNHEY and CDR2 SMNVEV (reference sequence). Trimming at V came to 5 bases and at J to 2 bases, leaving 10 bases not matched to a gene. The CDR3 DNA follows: TGTGCCAGCAGTCAACGGACAGGGTGGGGACAAGAGACCCAGTACTTC. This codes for CASSQRTGWGQETQYF.

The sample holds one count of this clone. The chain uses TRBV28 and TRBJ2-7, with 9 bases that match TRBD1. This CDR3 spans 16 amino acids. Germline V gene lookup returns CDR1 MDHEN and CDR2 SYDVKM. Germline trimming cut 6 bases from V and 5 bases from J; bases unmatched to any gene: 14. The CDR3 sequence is CASSQPPGTGRHEQYF. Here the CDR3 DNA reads TGTGCCAGCAGCCAACCCCCCGGGACAGGGCGACACGAGCAGTACTTC.

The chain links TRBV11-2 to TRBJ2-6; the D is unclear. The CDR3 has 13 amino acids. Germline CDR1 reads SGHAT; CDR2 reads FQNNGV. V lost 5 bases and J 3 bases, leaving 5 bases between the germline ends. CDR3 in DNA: TGTGCCAGCAGCCTCTATGGGGCCAACGTCCTGACTTTC. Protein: CASSLYGANVLTF.

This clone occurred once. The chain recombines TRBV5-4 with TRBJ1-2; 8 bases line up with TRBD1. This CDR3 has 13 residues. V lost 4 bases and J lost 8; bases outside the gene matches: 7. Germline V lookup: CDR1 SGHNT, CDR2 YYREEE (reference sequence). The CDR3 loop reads CASSTWTGNGYTF. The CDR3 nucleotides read TGTGCCAGCAGCACCTGGACAGGGAACGGCTACACCTTC.

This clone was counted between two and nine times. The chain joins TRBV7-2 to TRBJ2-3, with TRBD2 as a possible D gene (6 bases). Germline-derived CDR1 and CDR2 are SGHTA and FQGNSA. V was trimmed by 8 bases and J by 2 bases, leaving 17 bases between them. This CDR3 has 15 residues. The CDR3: CASAAGLVTTDTQYF. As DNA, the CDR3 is TGTGCCAGCGCGGCGGGACTCGTCACCACAGATACGCAGTATTTT. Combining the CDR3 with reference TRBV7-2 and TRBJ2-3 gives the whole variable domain GAGVSQSPSNKVTEKGKDVELRCDPISGHTALYWYRQSLGQGLEFLIYFQGNSAPDKSGLPSDRFSAERTGGSVSTLTIQRTQQEDSAVYLCASAAGLVTTDTQYFGPGTRLTVL.

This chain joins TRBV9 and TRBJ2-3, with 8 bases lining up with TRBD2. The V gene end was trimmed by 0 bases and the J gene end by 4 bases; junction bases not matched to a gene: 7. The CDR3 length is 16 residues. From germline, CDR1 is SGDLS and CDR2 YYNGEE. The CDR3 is CASSVAPSGSADTQYF. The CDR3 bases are TGTGCCAGCAGCGTAGCTCCGAGCGGGAGTGCAGATACGCAGTATTTT.

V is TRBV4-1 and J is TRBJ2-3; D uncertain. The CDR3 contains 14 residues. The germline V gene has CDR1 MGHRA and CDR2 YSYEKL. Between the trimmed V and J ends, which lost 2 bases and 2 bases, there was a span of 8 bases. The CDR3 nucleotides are TGCGCCAGCAGCCAACGTCCAGCCACAGATACGCAGTATTTT. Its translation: CASSQRPATDTQYF.

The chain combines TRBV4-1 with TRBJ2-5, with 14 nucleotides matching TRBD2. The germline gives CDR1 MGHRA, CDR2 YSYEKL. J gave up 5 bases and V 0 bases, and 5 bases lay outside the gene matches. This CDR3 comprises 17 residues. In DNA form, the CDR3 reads TGCGCCAGCAGCCAAGAAAGACTAGCGGGAGGGCCGGAGACCCAGTACTTC. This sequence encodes CASSQERLAGGPETQYF.

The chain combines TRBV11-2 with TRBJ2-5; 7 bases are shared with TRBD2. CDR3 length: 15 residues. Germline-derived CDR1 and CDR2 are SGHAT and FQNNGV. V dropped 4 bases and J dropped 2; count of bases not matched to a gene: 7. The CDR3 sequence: CASSYYLGGQETQYF. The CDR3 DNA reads TGTGCCAGCAGCTACTACCTCGGGGGGCAAGAGACCCAGTACTTC.

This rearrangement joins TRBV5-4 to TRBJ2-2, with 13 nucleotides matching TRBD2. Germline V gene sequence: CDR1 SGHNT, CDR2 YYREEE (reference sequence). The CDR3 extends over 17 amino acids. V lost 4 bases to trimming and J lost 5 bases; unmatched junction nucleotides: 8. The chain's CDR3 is CASSGGLAGVGTGELFF. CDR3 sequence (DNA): TGTGCCAGCAGCGGTGGACTAGCGGGGGTCGGGACCGGGGAGCTGTTTTTT.

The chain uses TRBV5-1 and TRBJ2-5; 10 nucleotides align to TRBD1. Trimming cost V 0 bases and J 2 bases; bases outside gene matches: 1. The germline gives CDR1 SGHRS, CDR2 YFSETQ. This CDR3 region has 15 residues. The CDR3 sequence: CASSLGTGGQETQYF. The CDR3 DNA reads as TGCGCCAGCAGCTTGGGGACAGGGGGTCAAGAGACCCAGTACTTC.

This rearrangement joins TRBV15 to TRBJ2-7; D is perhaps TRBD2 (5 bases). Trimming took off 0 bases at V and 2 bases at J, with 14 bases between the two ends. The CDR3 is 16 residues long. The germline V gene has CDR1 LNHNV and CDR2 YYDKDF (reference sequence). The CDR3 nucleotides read TGTGCCACCAGCAGAGAATCTAGCTCGAATACCTACGAGCAGTACTTC. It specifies CATSRESSSNTYEQYF.

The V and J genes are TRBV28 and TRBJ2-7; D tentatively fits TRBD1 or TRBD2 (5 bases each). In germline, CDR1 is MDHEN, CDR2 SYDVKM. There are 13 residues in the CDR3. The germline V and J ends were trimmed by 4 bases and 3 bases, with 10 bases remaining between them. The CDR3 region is CASSSGPSYEQYF. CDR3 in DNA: TGTGCCAGCAGTTCGGGACCAAGCTACGAGCAGTACTTC.

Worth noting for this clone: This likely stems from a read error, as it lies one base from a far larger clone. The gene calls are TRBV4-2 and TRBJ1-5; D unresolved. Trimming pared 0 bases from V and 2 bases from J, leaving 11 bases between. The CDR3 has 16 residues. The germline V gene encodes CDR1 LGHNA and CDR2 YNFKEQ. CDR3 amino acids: CASSQDGGFGNQPQHF. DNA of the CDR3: TGTGCCAGCAGCCAAGATGGCGGGTTTGGCAATCAGCCCCAGCATTTT.

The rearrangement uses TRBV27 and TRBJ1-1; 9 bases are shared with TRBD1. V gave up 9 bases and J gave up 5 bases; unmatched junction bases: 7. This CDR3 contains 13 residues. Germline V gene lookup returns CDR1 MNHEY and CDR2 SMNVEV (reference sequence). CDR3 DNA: TGTGCCAGGGGACAGGGTAAGTATACTGAAGCTTTCTTT. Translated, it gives CARGQGKYTEAFF.

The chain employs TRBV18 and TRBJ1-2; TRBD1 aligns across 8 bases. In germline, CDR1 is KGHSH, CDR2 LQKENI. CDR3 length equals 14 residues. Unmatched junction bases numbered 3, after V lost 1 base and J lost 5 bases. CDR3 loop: CASSPLDRGYGYTF. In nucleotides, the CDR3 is TGTGCCAGCTCACCACTCGACAGGGGTTATGGCTACACCTTC. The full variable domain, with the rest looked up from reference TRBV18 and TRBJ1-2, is NAGVMQNPRHLVRRRGQEARLRCSPMKGHSHVYWYRQLPEEGLKFMVYLQKENIIDESGMPKERFSAEFPKEGPSILRIQQVVRGDSAAYFCASSPLDRGYGYTFGSGTRLTVV.

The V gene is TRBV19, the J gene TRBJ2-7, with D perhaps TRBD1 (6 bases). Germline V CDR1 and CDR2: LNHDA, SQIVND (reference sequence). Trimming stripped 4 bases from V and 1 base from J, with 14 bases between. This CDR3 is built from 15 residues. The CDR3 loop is CASSNQGISSYEQYF. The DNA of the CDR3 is TGTGCCAGTAGTAACCAGGGGATATCTTCCTACGAGCAGTACTTC.

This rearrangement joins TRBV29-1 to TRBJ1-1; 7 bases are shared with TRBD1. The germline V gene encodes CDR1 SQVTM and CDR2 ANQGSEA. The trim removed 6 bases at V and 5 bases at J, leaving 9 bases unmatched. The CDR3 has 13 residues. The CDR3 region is CSVESQGQTEAFF. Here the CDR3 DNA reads TGCAGCGTCGAGTCACAGGGACAGACTGAAGCTTTCTTT.

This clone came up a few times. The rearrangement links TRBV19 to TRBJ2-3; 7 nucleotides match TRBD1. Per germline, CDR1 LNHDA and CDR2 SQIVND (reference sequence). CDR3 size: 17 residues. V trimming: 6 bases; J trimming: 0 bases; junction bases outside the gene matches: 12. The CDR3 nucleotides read TGTGCCAGTAGATTGGGTTGGGGACAGAAGAGCACAGATACGCAGTATTTT. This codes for CASRLGWGQKSTDTQYF.

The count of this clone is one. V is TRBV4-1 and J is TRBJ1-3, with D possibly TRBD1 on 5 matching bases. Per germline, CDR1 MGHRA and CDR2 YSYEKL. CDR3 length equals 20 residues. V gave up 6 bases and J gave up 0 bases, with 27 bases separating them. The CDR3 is CASSSWRRDRLKSSGNTIYF. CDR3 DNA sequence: TGCGCCAGCAGTTCATGGCGCCGGGACCGCCTAAAGAGCTCTGGAAACACCATATATTTT.

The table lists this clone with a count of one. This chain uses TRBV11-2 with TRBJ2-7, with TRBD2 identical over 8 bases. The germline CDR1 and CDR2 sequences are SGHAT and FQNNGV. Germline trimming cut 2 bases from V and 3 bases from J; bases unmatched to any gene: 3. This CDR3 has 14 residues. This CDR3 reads CASSLTSGVYEQYF. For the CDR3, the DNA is TGTGCCAGCAGCTTAACTAGCGGAGTCTACGAGCAGTACTTC. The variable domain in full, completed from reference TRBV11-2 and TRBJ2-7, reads EAGVAQSPRYKIIEKRQSVAFWCNPISGHATLYWYQQILGQGPKLLIQFQNNGVVDDSQLPKDRFSAERLKGVDSTLKIQPAKLEDSAVYLCASSLTSGVYEQYFGPGTRLTVT.